This T cell receptor (beta chain) appears in the sequencing data of a study of shared T cell receptors in the human thymus. Germline V gene lookup returns CDR1 LNHDA and CDR2 SQIVND (reference sequence). The length of the CDR3 is 14 residues. With V trimmed by 6 bases and J by 2 bases, 7 bases remained unmatched. Profiling relied on immunoSEQ multiplex PCR, and the TCRdb table lists in-frame clones only, not all of them. The sample records approximately 730,000 clones, approximately 85% being singletons. These data are also associated with another study on human thymus T cells. That work states: The source of the thymus tissue was resections taken during corrective heart surgery. Repertoires sampled from thymus and blood appeared biased in V and J gene usage. Related research has reported that thymic repertoires overlap highly among unrelated individuals.

The TCR was taken from a girl under three years old with a congenital heart defect. Sequencing input: thymocytes. The chain joins TRBV19 to TRBJ2-7; 7 positions agree with TRBD2. In nucleotides, the CDR3 is TGTGCCAGTAGAAGGGGCGGGGGAACCTACGAGCAGTACTTC. It codes for CASRRGGGTYEQYF.